The 18 T cell receptor beta chains in this list originate from one sample, sequenced in a study of beta chain features in type 1 diabetes. Study-level points and caveats: Patients with Type 1 diabetes showed moderately but significantly shorter TCRB CDR3s in all four CD4+ subsets.

cDNA synthesis used the whole RNA isolate, giving expressed TCRB sequences. Clones were sequenced by immunoSEQ multiplex PCR, and TCRdb holds only the in-frame ones, with some missing. The sample carries about 400,000 clones, 10% to 15% recorded once. No antigen has been assigned to these receptors. The material sequenced was naive CD4+ T cells from blood. The receptors here all came from a young woman with type 1 diabetes.

The chain is built from TRBV11-2 and TRBJ2-7; D might be TRBD2 (6 bases). Trimming shortened V by 6 bases and J by 5 bases, and 11 bases separated the two germline ends. CDR1 and CDR2 (germline): SGHAT, FQNNGV. The CDR3 totals 12 residues. CDR3 region: CASRRGVHEQYF. The CDR3 DNA reads TGTGCCAGCAGGCGCGGGGTTCACGAGCAGTACTTC.

This clone was seen only a few times. This chain connects TRBV2 to TRBJ2-5; tentative D call: TRBD2 (6 bases). Germline V lookup: CDR1 SNHLY, CDR2 FYNNEI. The germline V and J ends were trimmed by 2 bases and 4 bases, with 14 bases remaining between them. The CDR3 covers 15 residues. The CDR3 sequence: CASSERAGSGETQYF. The CDR3 bases are TGTGCCAGCAGTGAAAGGGCGGGATCGGGAGAGACCCAGTACTTC.

There are a few counts of this clone. CDR3 residues: CASSPMAGKETQYF. Written as DNA, the CDR3 is TGTGCCAGCAGCCCCATGGCGGGGAAAGAGACCCAGTACTTC. The genes are TRBV6-6 and TRBJ2-5; maybe TRBD2 (6 bases). There are 14 residues in the CDR3. V lost 6 bases to trimming and J lost 3 bases, with 14 bases between them. Per germline, CDR1 MNHNY and CDR2 SVGAGI (reference sequence).

Only a few counts were recorded for this clone. The chain employs TRBV28 and TRBJ2-1; 8 bases line up with TRBD1. The V and J ends lost 3 bases and 7 bases, in that order; junction bases with no gene match: 8. The CDR3 extends over 15 amino acids. Germline V gene data show CDR1 as MDHEN and CDR2 as SYDVKM. CDR3 DNA sequence: TGTGCCAGCAGTTTGCAGGACAGGGCCTGGAATGAGCAGTTCTTC. Its translation is CASSLQDRAWNEQFF.

This clone has just a few counts. V and J are TRBV27 and TRBJ1-1; TRBD1 matches at 7 bases. Looked up from germline, CDR1 is MNHEY and CDR2 is SMNVEV (reference sequence). V was clipped by 7 bases and J by 3 bases; unmatched bases: 11. The length of the CDR3 is 15 residues. CDR3: CASTGRGREDTEAFF. The CDR3 bases are TGTGCCAGCACAGGCAGGGGGAGAGAGGACACTGAAGCTTTCTTT.

This clone was observed a handful of times. V usage is TRBV4-3 and J usage is TRBJ1-5, with no clear D. Trimming removed 0 bases at V and 7 bases at J, with 13 bases between. CDR1 and CDR2 from the germline V gene are LGHNA and YSLEER. The CDR3 runs to 15 residues. CDR3 sequence: CASSQDSGLGQPQHF. The CDR3 DNA reads TGCGCCAGCAGCCAAGATAGCGGGTTGGGGCAGCCCCAGCATTTT.

V usage is TRBV10-3 and J usage is TRBJ2-5, with D possibly matching TRBD2 (6 bases). This CDR3 has 13 amino acids. Germline V gives CDR1 ENHRY, CDR2 SYGVKD. V shed 3 bases and J shed 4 bases, with 9 bases lying between them. CDR3 protein: CAISDGTGETQYF. The CDR3 bases are TGTGCCATCAGTGACGGGACTGGAGAGACCCAGTACTTC.

The CDR3 DNA reads TGTGCCAGCTCACGGGGCCGCGACAATGAGCAGTTCTTC. Translation: CASSRGRDNEQFF. The rearrangement uses TRBV18 and TRBJ2-1; D may be TRBD1 (5 bases). The CDR3 extends over 13 amino acids. From germline, CDR1 is KGHSH and CDR2 LQKENI. Between the trimmed V and J ends, which lost 4 bases and 5 bases, there was a span of 9 bases.

This clone was counted a few times. The chain links TRBV2 to TRBJ1-4; no definite D call. Germline values: CDR1 SNHLY, CDR2 FYNNEI. The CDR3 sequence is 13 residues long. Trimming cost V 4 bases and J 7 bases, with 10 bases left between them. DNA of the CDR3: TGTGCCAGCAGTGCCCGACTCGTTGAAAAACTGTTTTTT. Its protein is CASSARLVEKLFF.

V and J are TRBV12-5 and TRBJ2-3; D might be TRBD1 (5 bases). Germline CDR1 reads LGHNT; CDR2 reads FRNRAP. The CDR3 loop spans 15 amino acids. V dropped 5 bases and J dropped 2 bases, with 14 bases sitting between them. The CDR3 loop is CASGPGHLATDTQYF. The DNA of the CDR3 is TGTGCTAGTGGTCCAGGACACCTCGCCACAGATACGCAGTATTTT.

The rearrangement uses TRBV28 and TRBJ1-4; TRBD1 matches 11 bases. Germline assignment: CDR1 MDHEN and CDR2 SYDVKM. This CDR3 spans 16 amino acids. V lost 7 bases, J lost 7 bases, and 11 bases stayed unmatched. This CDR3 reads CASTPVRDRGTEKLFF. In DNA form, the CDR3 reads TGTGCCAGCACCCCTGTCCGGGACAGGGGGACTGAAAAACTGTTTTTT.

This clone was seen a few times. The sample carries other DNA sequences with the same CDR3. The chain couples TRBV30 to TRBJ2-5; D is unresolved. The length of the CDR3 is 10 residues. Germline assignment: CDR1 GTSNPN and CDR2 SVGIG (reference sequence). Trimming cost V 5 bases and J 5 bases, with 6 bases left between them. The CDR3 sequence: CAWSRETQYF. CDR3 in DNA: TGTGCCTGGTCTCGGGAGACCCAGTACTTC.

This clone was observed a handful of times. This chain joins TRBV5-1 and TRBJ1-1, with a possible D match to TRBD1 (6 bases). CDR3 length: 13 residues. Germline CDR1 and CDR2: SGHRS and YFSETQ. V lost 0 bases, J lost 7 bases, and 10 bases lay in between. The CDR3 DNA reads as TGCGCCAGCAGCTTGGACGGACAGTATGAAGCTTTCTTT. Protein sequence: CASSLDGQYEAFF.

This clone occurred a few times. The chain employs TRBV21-1 and TRBJ2-5; the table calls TRBD2, which could not be checked here. TRBV21-1 constitutes a pseudogene. CDR3 size: 12 residues. The CDR3 loop is CASPRGQETQYF. CDR3 bases: TGTGCCAGCCCTCGCGGACAAGAGACCCAGTACTTC.

The V gene is TRBV20-1, the J gene TRBJ2-5; the D gene is possibly TRBD1 (5 bases). CDR1 is DFQATT, CDR2 SNEGSKA, per germline (reference sequence). CDR3 length: 11 amino acids. In nucleotides, the CDR3 is TGCAGCGCCAAGGGGTGGGAGACCCAGTACTTC. Residues: CSAKGWETQYF.

This clone was recorded a few times. The chain couples TRBV29-1 to TRBJ1-4, with 8 bases identical to TRBD1. This CDR3 region has 13 residues. V trimming: 6 bases; J trimming: 7 bases; junction bases outside the gene matches: 7. The germline CDR1 and CDR2 sequences are SQVTM and ANQGSEA. CDR3 sequence reads: CSVGQVRGEKLFF. CDR3 sequence (DNA): TGCAGCGTGGGACAGGTTCGGGGTGAAAAACTGTTTTTT.

This clone was detected only a few times. V usage is TRBV13 and J usage is TRBJ2-5; TRBD2 agrees at 10 bases. V was clipped by 1 base and J by 1 base; unmatched bases: 12. Germline V gene data show CDR1 as PRHDT and CDR2 as FYEKMQ (reference sequence). This CDR3 region has 19 residues. CDR3 loop: CASSLDPPVAGGPQETQYF. The CDR3 DNA follows: TGTGCCAGCAGCTTAGACCCCCCCGTAGCGGGAGGCCCCCAAGAGACCCAGTACTTC.

The chain links TRBV7-2 to TRBJ2-3; 8 nucleotides match TRBD1. The CDR3 loop spans 15 amino acids. Germline values: CDR1 SGHTA, CDR2 FQGNSA. Unmatched junction bases numbered 5, after V lost 2 bases and J lost 4 bases. CDR3 coding DNA: TGTGCCAGCAGCTTAAGGGGACAGGTGCCAGATACGCAGTATTTT. Translated: CASSLRGQVPDTQYF.